This T cell receptor (beta chain) was observed in a study of cytomegalovirus exposure and HLA in healthy donors. PCR primers comprised 60 Vbeta and 13 Jbeta primers. Libraries were prepared by immunoSEQ multiplex PCR; TCRdb keeps only in-frame clonotypes and omits some of them. The sample has approximately 160,000 clones, around four fifths seen once. The V gene end was trimmed by 6 bases and the J gene end by 3 bases; junction bases not matched to a gene: 2. CDR1 and CDR2 (germline): WSHSY, SAAADI. The CDR3 runs to 12 residues. Sequencing was performed on PBMCs. V is TRBV10-2 and J is TRBJ2-7, with TRBD2 identical over 7 bases. This TCR derives from a man in his fifties or sixties in good health and CMV-seropositive. For the CDR3, the DNA is TGCGCCAGCAGGGGGGAGGGCTACGAGCAGTACTTC. Amino acid sequence: CASRGEGYEQYF.